These 27 T cell receptor beta chains came from one sample sequenced in a study of graft-versus-host responses after intestinal transplantation. Measured with immunoSEQ multiplex PCR; TCRdb has only the in-frame clones, and not every one. Of some 31,000 clones listed, nearly 90% are singletons. The material was PBMCs, obtained 450 to 460 days after intestinal transplantation. The source is a human patient who received an intestinal transplant, so some T cells may come from the graft donor.

Here the CDR3 reads CASSEIGGLTYF. Written as DNA, the CDR3 is TGTGCCAGCAGTGAAATCGGGGGACTTACGTACTTC. The rearrangement uses TRBV2 and TRBJ2-5; possible D gene TRBD2, 6 bases. V lost 2 bases to trimming and J lost 13 bases, with 14 bases between them. Germline-derived CDR1 and CDR2 are SNHLY and FYNNEI. The CDR3 is made up of 12 amino acids. Variable domain in full (rest from reference TRBV2 and TRBJ2-5): EPEVTQTPSHQVTQMGQEVILRCVPISNHLYFYWYRQILGQKVEFLVSFYNNEISEKSEIFDDQFSVERPDGSNFTLKIRSTKLEDSAMYFCASSEIGGLTYFGPGTRLLVL.

V is TRBV18 and J is TRBJ2-7; TRBD2 aligns across 12 bases. V shed 3 bases, J shed 4 bases, and the junction held 1 base outside the gene matches. Germline V gives CDR1 KGHSH, CDR2 LQKENI. This CDR3 contains 14 residues. The CDR3 spells CASSPGTSGYEQYF. Here the CDR3 DNA reads TGTGCCAGCTCACCTGGGACTAGCGGGTACGAGCAGTACTTC.

The CDR3 loop reads CASSRGLGTEAFF. In DNA, the CDR3 is TGTGCCAGCAGCCGCGGACTTGGGACTGAAGCTTTCTTT. The genes are TRBV28 and TRBJ1-1; no clear D gene. The V end lost 6 bases, the J end lost 5 bases, and 13 bases lay between the germline ends. The CDR3 loop spans 13 amino acids. The germline V gene encodes CDR1 MDHEN and CDR2 SYDVKM. Supplemented by reference TRBV28 and TRBJ1-1, the full variable domain reads DVKVTQSSRYLVKRTGEKVFLECVQDMDHENMFWYRQDPGLGLRLIYFSYDVKMKEKGDIPEGYSVSREKKERFSLILESASTNQTSMYLCASSRGLGTEAFFGQGTRLTVV.

The count of this clone is one. This sequence joins TRBV7-3 and TRBJ2-1; D ambiguous. V lost 1 base and J 1 base, leaving 8 bases between the germline ends. Germline V gene lookup returns CDR1 SGHTA and CDR2 FQGTGA. The CDR3 has 15 residues. CDR3 in DNA: TGTGCCAGCAGCTTAATAGTTTCGTCCTACAATGAGCAGTTCTTC. Translating gives CASSLIVSSYNEQFF.

The rearrangement joins TRBV29-1 to TRBJ2-7, with 10 nucleotides matching TRBD1. This CDR3 contains 11 residues. Looked up from germline, CDR1 is SQVTM and CDR2 is ANQGSEA. V was pared by 7 bases and J by 3 bases, with 0 bases of the junction left unmatched. CDR3 protein: CSGTGGYEQYF. CDR3 nucleotide sequence: TGCAGCGGGACAGGGGGCTACGAGCAGTACTTC.

This chain joins TRBV19 and TRBJ2-3; no reliable D call. CDR1 is LNHDA, CDR2 SQIVND, per germline (reference sequence). V lost 4 bases and J lost 11, with 13 bases in between. The CDR3 runs to 12 residues. The CDR3 bases are TGTGCCAGTAGTACAGGAGCCGGTGGGCAGTATTTT. This codes for CASSTGAGGQYF.

As to this clone: The germline gene is not matched at one end of the junction; a read error may be the cause. The chain carries TRBV28 and TRBJ2-7, with 9 bases matching TRBD1. Germline-derived CDR1 and CDR2 are MDHEN and SYDVKM. The CDR3 contains 11 residues. The CDR3 is CASSAPRTGDF. In DNA form, the CDR3 reads TGTGCCAGCAGTGCCCCCAGGACAGGGGACTTC.

V gene TRBV30 combines with J gene TRBJ1-6; 9 bases align to TRBD1. Germline loops: CDR1 GTSNPN, CDR2 SVGIG (reference sequence). The CDR3 totals 15 residues. V lost 0 bases and J lost 9; bases outside the gene matches: 6. CDR3 in DNA: TGTGCCTGGAGTGTACCAGGGACAGGGAGTTCACCCCTCCACTTT. Residues: CAWSVPGTGSSPLHF.

This clone has just one count. The gene calls are TRBV6-5 and TRBJ1-3; D is possibly TRBD1 (6 bases). V gave up 0 bases and J gave up 4 bases, with 10 bases separating them. The CDR3 consists of 15 residues. CDR1 and CDR2 from the germline V gene are MNHEY and SVGAGI. CDR3: CASSYSSQGGNTIYF. CDR3 DNA sequence: TGTGCCAGCAGTTACTCGTCCCAGGGGGGAAACACCATATATTTT.

V usage is TRBV7-9 and J usage is TRBJ2-5; D remains unclear. Looked up from germline, CDR1 is SEHNR and CDR2 is FQNEAQ (reference sequence). The CDR3 is made up of 14 amino acids. V lost 4 bases to trimming and J lost 5 bases, with 14 bases between them. The CDR3 region is CASSSAPDGETQYF. The CDR3 nucleotides are TGTGCCAGCAGCTCGGCCCCGGACGGGGAGACCCAGTACTTC.

The genes are TRBV29-1 and TRBJ2-5, with 14 bases fitting TRBD2. The CDR3 is 14 residues long. The germline gives CDR1 SQVTM, CDR2 ANQGSEA. Trimming removed 4 bases from V and 2 bases from J; junction bases left unmatched: 0. CDR3 sequence: CSVGLAGGQETQYF. The CDR3 coding sequence is TGCAGCGTTGGACTAGCGGGAGGGCAAGAGACCCAGTACTTC.

The chain has TRBV5-8 and TRBJ2-7; D possibly corresponds to TRBD1 (6 bases). This CDR3 region has 15 residues. CDR1 is SGHTS and CDR2 is YDEGEE in the germline V gene. With 4 bases removed from V and 2 bases from J, the gap between germline ends came to 16 bases. CDR3 coding DNA: TGTGCCAGCAGCCTTCGAGGGACACTTCCCTACGAGCAGTACTTC. Its translation: CASSLRGTLPYEQYF.

This chain joins TRBV29-1 and TRBJ1-2, with 8 nucleotides matching TRBD1. Germline assignment: CDR1 SQVTM and CDR2 ANQGSEA. The V gene end was trimmed by 0 bases and the J gene end by 10 bases; junction bases not matched to a gene: 10. The CDR3 has 14 amino acids. The CDR3 here is CSVEETRTGKIYTF. CDR3 DNA: TGCAGCGTTGAAGAAACGCGGACAGGGAAAATCTACACCTTC.

This chain uses TRBV11-3 with TRBJ2-1, with 8 bases lining up with TRBD1. The CDR3 is 19 amino acids. Germline trimming cut 1 base from V and 4 bases from J; bases unmatched to any gene: 15. CDR1 SGHNT and CDR2 YENEEA come from the germline V gene. The CDR3 coding sequence is TGTGCCAGCAGCTTAGGTTCGGGGGACAGGCGGCAAACTTACAATGAGCAGTTCTTC. Protein: CASSLGSGDRRQTYNEQFF. Complete variable domain (other parts from reference TRBV11-3 and TRBJ2-1): EAGVVQSPRYKIIEKKQPVAFWCNPISGHNTLYWYLQNLGQGPELLIRYENEEAVDDSQLPKDRFSAERLKGVDSTLKIQPAELGDSAVYLCASSLGSGDRRQTYNEQFFGPGTRLTVL.

V is TRBV11-2 and J is TRBJ2-7; perhaps TRBD1 as D (5 bases). The CDR3 totals 14 residues. Germline loops: CDR1 SGHAT, CDR2 FQNNGV. V lost 1 base to trimming and J lost 6 bases, with 13 bases between them. For the CDR3, the DNA is TGTGCCAGCAGCTTAGTGCAGGGAATTTTCGAGCAGTACTTC. Protein product: CASSLVQGIFEQYF.

The chain couples TRBV11-2 to TRBJ1-6; weak D call: TRBD1 (5 bases). Trimming stripped 3 bases from V and 7 bases from J, with 16 bases between. The CDR3 consists of 16 residues. Germline V CDR1 and CDR2: SGHAT, FQNNGV. The CDR3 DNA reads TGTGCCAGCAGCTTTGACCGGGGCTTGAGAAATTCACCCCTCCACTTT. Translating it yields CASSFDRGLRNSPLHF.

This sequence joins TRBV30 and TRBJ2-3; TRBD2 aligns across 8 bases. The germline V gene has CDR1 GTSNPN and CDR2 SVGIG (reference sequence). CDR3 length equals 13 residues. After removal of 1 base from V and 4 bases from J, the junction contained 1 base not matched to a gene. In nucleotides, the CDR3 is TGTGCCTGGAGTGCGGGGGGGCCAGATACGCAGTATTTT. Residues: CAWSAGGPDTQYF.

The chain is built from TRBV6-5 and TRBJ1-1, with D uncertain. The CDR3 length is 13 residues. The V end was cut by 4 bases, the J end by 1 base, with 7 bases between. In germline, CDR1 is MNHEY, CDR2 SVGAGI. CDR3 in amino acids: CASSSEGNTEAFF. CDR3 nucleotide sequence: TGTGCCAGCAGTTCAGAGGGGAACACTGAAGCTTTCTTT.

V gene TRBV7-8 combines with J gene TRBJ2-4; a possible D gene is TRBD1 (5 bases). The CDR3 has 16 residues. Per the germline V gene, CDR1 is SGHVS and CDR2 is FQNEAQ. Trimming removed 5 bases from V and 0 bases from J, with 14 bases in between. DNA of the CDR3: TGTGCCAGCAGCGTAGGCAGGGTCATAGCCAAAAACATTCAGTACTTC. Translation gives CASSVGRVIAKNIQYF.

The gene calls are TRBV15 and TRBJ1-5; the D is unclear. The CDR3 contains 15 residues. Germline CDR1 reads LNHNV; CDR2 reads YYDKDF (reference sequence). V dropped 0 bases and J dropped 3 bases, with 9 bases sitting between them. CDR3 amino acids: CATSRDSQLNQPQHF. The CDR3 DNA is TGTGCCACCAGCAGAGATAGCCAACTCAATCAGCCCCAGCATTTT.

The V and J genes are TRBV12-5 and TRBJ1-5, with a possible D match to TRBD1 (6 bases). Germline V gene data show CDR1 as LGHNT and CDR2 as FRNRAP. V gave up 9 bases and J gave up 4 bases, with 16 bases separating them. The CDR3 has 14 amino acids. CDR3 DNA: TGTGCTAGATTCACAGGGAATCGGAATCAGCCCCAGCATTTT. This encodes CARFTGNRNQPQHF.

This chain links TRBV6-5 with TRBJ2-3, with TRBD2 matching over 12 bases. The V segment lost 1 base and the J segment 7 bases; nucleotides outside the gene matches: 6. The V gene's germline CDR1 is MNHEY and CDR2 SVGAGI. This CDR3 has 16 residues. DNA for the CDR3: TGTGCCAGCAGTTACTTAGCTAGCGGGGGGGCCAATACGCAGTATTTT. Its protein is CASSYLASGGANTQYF.

V and J are TRBV19 and TRBJ1-6; maybe TRBD1 (5 bases). The CDR3 sequence is 14 residues long. V lost 3 bases, J lost 7 bases, and 10 bases lay in between. Germline V gene lookup returns CDR1 LNHDA and CDR2 SQIVND (reference sequence). The CDR3 bases are TGTGCCAGTAGTATTTGGGGGAAGAATTCACCCCTCCACTTT. This sequence encodes CASSIWGKNSPLHF.

The chain joins TRBV6-4 to TRBJ2-1; D not certain. The CDR3 has 13 amino acids. The germline CDR1 and CDR2 sequences are MRHNA and SNTAGT. Trimming pared 2 bases from V and 8 bases from J, leaving 10 bases between. The CDR3 DNA follows: TGTGCCAGCAGTGACAACCGTGCCGATGAGCAGTTCTTC. Protein sequence: CASSDNRADEQFF.

This clone was recorded only once. The chain is built from TRBV28 and TRBJ1-5; D unresolved. The CDR3 is made up of 18 amino acids. Looked up from germline, CDR1 is MDHEN and CDR2 is SYDVKM. The V end was cut by 1 base, the J end by 7 bases, with 23 bases between. The CDR3 DNA reads TGTGCCAGCAGTTTATTCTCTGGGCCTACGGGTCTCGGACAGCCCCAGCATTTT. Its translation is CASSLFSGPTGLGQPQHF.

This chain joins TRBV2 and TRBJ1-2, with 7 bases matching TRBD1. Germline lookup yields CDR1 SNHLY and CDR2 FYNNEI. The V segment lost 11 bases and the J segment 7 bases; nucleotides outside the gene matches: 13. The CDR3 contains 13 residues. The CDR3 nucleotides read TGTGCCGCCGGCAGGGGGGAAAAGGGTGGCTACACCTTC. Its protein is CAAGRGEKGGYTF.

The V gene is TRBV30, the J gene TRBJ2-7, with TRBD2 matching over 12 bases. The CDR3 is made up of 14 amino acids. The V segment lost 0 bases and the J segment 5 bases; nucleotides outside the gene matches: 2. Germline-derived CDR1 and CDR2 are GTSNPN and SVGIG (reference sequence). The chain's CDR3 is CAWSVTSGSHEQYF. The CDR3, as DNA: TGTGCCTGGAGTGTGACTAGCGGGAGCCACGAGCAGTACTTC.